These 26 T cell receptor beta chains came from one sample sequenced in a study of shared clonotypes between healthy human individuals. The naive CD8 subset, CD45RO-negative cells positively selected for CCR7, excluded terminally differentiated effector memory CD45RA+ cells. Produced via immunoSEQ multiplex PCR; TCRdb's table is partial and in-frame only. The sample holds 1.5 million to 2.5 million clones, about 95% seen once. The sequenced material came from naive CD8+ T cells sorted from blood. Receptors originate from a man aged 18 to 30 in good health.

Written as DNA, the CDR3 is TGTGCCACCAGGACAGCTTCCAAAAACATTCAGTACTTC. Amino acid sequence: CATRTASKNIQYF. The chain recombines TRBV15 with TRBJ2-4; maybe TRBD1 (5 bases). The CDR3 contains 13 residues. Between the trimmed V and J ends, which lost 6 bases and 2 bases, there was a span of 8 bases. Germline V gene lookup returns CDR1 LNHNV and CDR2 YYDKDF (reference sequence).

This chain uses TRBV6-6 with TRBJ2-1; 9 positions agree with TRBD1. Germline V gene sequence: CDR1 MNHNY, CDR2 SVGAGI (reference sequence). V was pared by 8 bases and J by 7 bases, with 6 bases of the junction left unmatched. The CDR3 contains 13 residues. CDR3 sequence: CASHGTGMNEQFF. In DNA form, the CDR3 reads TGTGCCAGCCACGGGACAGGGATGAATGAGCAGTTCTTC.

The gene calls are TRBV6-1 and TRBJ1-1; tentative D call: TRBD1 (5 bases). V lost 2 bases, J lost 0 bases, and 10 bases lay in between. The CDR3 spans 15 residues. Germline values: CDR1 MNHNS, CDR2 SASEGT. The CDR3 here is CASSEKVGLNTEAFF. CDR3 nucleotides: TGTGCCAGCAGTGAAAAGGTGGGACTGAACACTGAAGCTTTCTTT.

The V call is TRBV27, the J call TRBJ1-2; D call uncertain. The CDR3 runs 14 residues. Trimming removed 1 base from V and 4 bases from J, with 10 bases in between. Germline CDR1 MNHEY, CDR2 SMNVEV (reference sequence). CDR3 sequence reads: CASSLYGEAYGYTF. The CDR3 DNA reads TGTGCCAGCAGTTTATATGGCGAAGCCTATGGCTACACCTTC.

The chain links TRBV11-2 to TRBJ2-7; tentative D call: TRBD2 (7 bases). This CDR3 region has 14 residues. The V end was cut by 4 bases, the J end by 2 bases, with 12 bases between. The germline gives CDR1 SGHAT, CDR2 FQNNGV. The chain's CDR3 is CASSWGGAPYEQYF. CDR3 bases: TGTGCCAGCAGCTGGGGGGGGGCACCCTACGAGCAGTACTTC.

This chain connects TRBV13 to TRBJ2-4, with 8 bases matching TRBD1. Germline V gene lookup returns CDR1 PRHDT and CDR2 FYEKMQ (reference sequence). V lost 1 base, J lost 0 bases, and 8 bases stayed unmatched. The CDR3 runs to 18 residues. CDR3 nucleotides: TGTGCCAGCAGCTTAGTACTAGGGACAGGTTTAGCCAAAAACATTCAGTACTTC. Protein sequence: CASSLVLGTGLAKNIQYF.

As to this clone: The sample holds other DNA sequences that translate to the same CDR3. The chain links TRBV5-1 to TRBJ1-3; D ambiguous. The CDR3 totals 14 residues. Trimming took 2 bases from V and 0 from J, leaving 6 bases between them. Germline V gives CDR1 SGHRS, CDR2 YFSETQ. In DNA form, the CDR3 reads TGCGCCAGCAGCTTAGGAACCTCTGGAAACACCATATATTTT. Translation gives CASSLGTSGNTIYF.

The rearrangement joins TRBV14 to TRBJ1-6; the D is unclear. Trimming removed 0 bases from V and 14 bases from J, with 8 bases in between. The CDR3 totals 12 residues. The germline V gene encodes CDR1 SGHDN and CDR2 FVKESK. CDR3 amino acids: CASSQDRTSLHF. DNA of the CDR3: TGTGCCAGCAGCCAAGATCGGACGTCCCTCCACTTT.

The gene calls are TRBV13 and TRBJ2-7; 8 bases map to TRBD2. The V gene's germline CDR1 is PRHDT and CDR2 FYEKMQ (reference sequence). The CDR3 loop spans 17 amino acids. The V segment lost 0 bases and the J segment 2 bases; nucleotides outside the gene matches: 9. CDR3 loop: CASSLGSGGFATYEQYF. Written as DNA, the CDR3 is TGTGCCAGCAGCTTAGGATCGGGGGGGTTCGCGACCTACGAGCAGTACTTC.

V is TRBV28 and J is TRBJ1-5, with 9 nucleotides matching TRBD1. V dropped 5 bases and J dropped 6; count of bases not matched to a gene: 8. This CDR3 is 15 amino acids long. The germline V gene encodes CDR1 MDHEN and CDR2 SYDVKM. CDR3 residues: CASSLIQGAGQPQHF. CDR3 nucleotide sequence: TGTGCCAGCAGTCTTATACAGGGGGCAGGTCAGCCCCAGCATTTT.

The V call is TRBV9, the J call TRBJ1-4; the match to TRBD1 covers 9 bases. The V segment lost 3 bases and the J segment 5 bases; nucleotides outside the gene matches: 5. The germline V gene has CDR1 SGDLS and CDR2 YYNGEE. CDR3 length equals 15 residues. DNA for the CDR3: TGTGCCAGCAGCGCGGCGGGACAGGGAAATGAAAAACTGTTTTTT. This codes for CASSAAGQGNEKLFF.

V gene TRBV6-5 combines with J gene TRBJ2-3; D perhaps matches TRBD2 (5 bases). The germline CDR1 and CDR2 sequences are MNHEY and SVGAGI. Between the trimmed V and J ends, which lost 11 bases and 3 bases, there was a span of 12 bases. The CDR3 extends over 12 amino acids. CDR3 amino acids: CACGPQTDTQYF. The CDR3 DNA sequence: TGTGCCTGCGGGCCTCAAACAGATACGCAGTATTTT.

The chain has TRBV11-2 and TRBJ2-5; D gene ambiguous. This CDR3 comprises 13 residues. In germline, CDR1 is SGHAT, CDR2 FQNNGV. Trimming took 0 bases from V and 7 from J, leaving 9 bases between them. The CDR3 spells CASSLDPAGTQYF. The CDR3 DNA reads as TGTGCCAGCAGCTTAGACCCGGCAGGGACCCAGTACTTC.

About this clone itself: Other DNA sequences in the same sample also yield this CDR3. V and J are TRBV7-9 and TRBJ1-2; D unclear. From germline, CDR1 is SEHNR and CDR2 FQNEAQ (reference sequence). The CDR3 runs to 13 residues. Between the trimmed V and J ends, which lost 1 base and 2 bases, there was a span of 5 bases. The CDR3 sequence: CASSLGINYGYTF. The CDR3 region has the DNA TGTGCCAGCAGCTTAGGGATAAACTATGGCTACACCTTC. Supplemented by reference TRBV7-9 and TRBJ1-2, the full variable domain reads DTGVSQNPRHKITKRGQNVTFRCDPISEHNRLYWYRQTLGQGPEFLTYFQNEAQLEKSRLLSDRFSAERPKGSFSTLEIQRTEQGDSAMYLCASSLGINYGYTFGSGTRLTVV.

This chain links TRBV6-4 with TRBJ1-5; tentative D call: TRBD1 (6 bases). Trimming removed 7 bases from V and 0 bases from J, with 25 bases in between. This CDR3 region has 19 residues. CDR1 and CDR2 from the germline V gene are MRHNA and SNTAGT. The DNA for the CDR3 is TGTGCCAGCATATTTCCCGACAGGTCTTGTGGGTGTAGCAATCAGCCCCAGCATTTT. Translated: CASIFPDRSCGCSNQPQHF.

The chain employs TRBV4-1 and TRBJ2-1; maybe TRBD2 (5 bases). The ends were cut back, 1 base at V and 10 bases at J, with 11 bases in the middle. CDR1 MGHRA and CDR2 YSYEKL come from the germline V gene. This CDR3 spans 13 amino acids. CDR3 residues: CASSQAVRGEQFF. The CDR3 nucleotides are TGCGCCAGCAGCCAAGCGGTCCGGGGAGAGCAGTTCTTC.

Remarks on this clone: The same CDR3 is also encoded by other DNA sequences in this sample. The gene calls are TRBV7-2 and TRBJ2-7; D is unresolved. From germline, CDR1 is SGHTA and CDR2 FQGNSA. V lost 5 bases, J lost 0 bases, and 8 bases lay in between. The CDR3 length is 13 residues. The CDR3 DNA follows: TGTGCCAGCAGCCCCCCGAGCTCCTACGAGCAGTACTTC. Translated: CASSPPSSYEQYF.

This clone was observed a few times. The rearrangement uses TRBV5-1 and TRBJ1-1, with D tentatively TRBD1 (5 bases). Germline V gene lookup returns CDR1 SGHRS and CDR2 YFSETQ. Trimming left V 2 bases short and J 8 bases short, with 13 bases between. The CDR3 contains 13 residues. CDR3: CASSFGAGTEAFF. As DNA, the CDR3 is TGCGCCAGCAGCTTTGGTGCCGGGACGGAAGCTTTCTTT.

The chain uses TRBV5-1 and TRBJ2-2; 7 bases align to TRBD1. Germline trimming cut 4 bases from V and 4 bases from J; bases unmatched to any gene: 7. The germline gives CDR1 SGHRS, CDR2 YFSETQ. This CDR3 has 15 amino acids. The CDR3 bases are TGCGCCAGCAGCGGACCGGGACAGATCACCGGGGAGCTGTTTTTT. It specifies CASSGPGQITGELFF.

This sequence joins TRBV11-2 and TRBJ2-3; 9 bases are shared with TRBD1. The ends lost 7 bases at V and 6 bases at J; junction bases unmatched: 20. Germline V gene sequence: CDR1 SGHAT, CDR2 FQNNGV. The CDR3 length is 18 residues. The CDR3 nucleotides are TGTGCCAGCACCGCCGGGACAGGGTCACGGGGGAGGAGGGATACGCAGTATTTT. It specifies CASTAGTGSRGRRDTQYF.

The chain links TRBV28 to TRBJ1-3; D call uncertain. V lost 3 bases and J lost 3, with 9 bases in between. The CDR3 covers 14 residues. Germline-derived CDR1 and CDR2 are MDHEN and SYDVKM. As DNA, the CDR3 is TGTGCCAGCAGTTTTCGGTTAGATGGAAACACCATATATTTT. This encodes CASSFRLDGNTIYF.

V and J are TRBV5-6 and TRBJ2-7, with 12 positions matching TRBD2. This CDR3 comprises 15 residues. The V gene's germline CDR1 is SGHDT and CDR2 YYEEEE. The V segment lost 3 bases and the J segment 3 bases; nucleotides outside the gene matches: 4. In DNA, the CDR3 is TGTGCCAGCAGCTCTAGCGGGGGGGCCAACTACGAGCAGTACTTC. It encodes CASSSSGGANYEQYF.

The J gene is TRBJ2-5, the V gene TRBV2, with 9 bases fitting TRBD2. The CDR3 has 13 amino acids. CDR1 and CDR2 (germline): SNHLY, FYNNEI. V dropped 5 bases and J dropped 9; count of bases not matched to a gene: 7. The DNA of the CDR3 is TGTGCCAGCAGTTCAAGTAGCGGGAGTCCCCAGTACTTC. Amino acid sequence: CASSSSSGSPQYF.

The rearrangement uses TRBV15 and TRBJ1-1; D may be TRBD1 (5 bases). The CDR3 loop spans 14 amino acids. Trimming cost V 6 bases and J 8 bases, with 19 bases left between them. Germline loops: CDR1 LNHNV, CDR2 YYDKDF (reference sequence). In DNA form, the CDR3 reads TGTGCCACCAGATCCGATAACTTATGGACAGAAGCTTTCTTT. Its translation is CATRSDNLWTEAFF.

The chain couples TRBV28 to TRBJ2-5; D perhaps matches TRBD2 (6 bases). The CDR3 runs to 13 residues. Germline assignment: CDR1 MDHEN and CDR2 SYDVKM. Trimming removed 6 bases at V and 2 bases at J, with 10 bases between. The CDR3 DNA sequence: TGTGCCAGCAGCCGGGACTTTCAAGAGACCCAGTACTTC. As protein: CASSRDFQETQYF.

This clone came up once. The rearrangement uses TRBV29-1 and TRBJ2-7; D gene ambiguous. Trimming removed 3 bases at V and 1 base at J, with 10 bases between. Per germline, CDR1 SQVTM and CDR2 ANQGSEA. This CDR3 has 13 residues. The CDR3 region is CSVETYSSYEQYF. For the CDR3, the DNA is TGCAGCGTTGAGACGTACAGTTCCTACGAGCAGTACTTC.